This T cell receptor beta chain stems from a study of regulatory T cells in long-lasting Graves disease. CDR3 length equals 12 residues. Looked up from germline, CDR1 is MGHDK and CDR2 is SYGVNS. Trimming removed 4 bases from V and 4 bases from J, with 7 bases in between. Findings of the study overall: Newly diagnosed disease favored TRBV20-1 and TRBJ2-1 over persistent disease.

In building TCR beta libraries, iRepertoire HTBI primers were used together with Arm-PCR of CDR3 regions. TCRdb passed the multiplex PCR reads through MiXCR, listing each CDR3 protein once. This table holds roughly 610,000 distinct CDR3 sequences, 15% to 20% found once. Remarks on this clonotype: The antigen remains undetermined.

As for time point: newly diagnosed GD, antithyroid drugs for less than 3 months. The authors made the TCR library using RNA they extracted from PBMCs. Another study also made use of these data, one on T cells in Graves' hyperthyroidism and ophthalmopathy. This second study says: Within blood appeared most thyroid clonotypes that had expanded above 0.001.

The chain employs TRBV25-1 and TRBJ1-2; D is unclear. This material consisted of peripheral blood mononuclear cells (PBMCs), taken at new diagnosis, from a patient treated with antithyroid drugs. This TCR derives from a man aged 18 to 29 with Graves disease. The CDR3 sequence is CASSVGSYGYTF. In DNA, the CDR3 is TGTGCCAGCAGTGTGGGGTCCTATGGCTACACCTTC.